Listed below are T cell receptor beta chains from one sample, sequenced in a study of shared clonotypes between healthy human individuals. Using immunoSEQ multiplex PCR, the repertoire was profiled, and TCRdb retains in-frame clones only, with some absent. This sample carries 2 million to 2.5 million clones, roughly 96% of them seen once, and the ten largest clones take roughly 0.13%. The sample comprised naive CD4+ T cells sorted from blood. The receptors were sampled from a young man in good health. Each CDR3 is given with its conserved first and last residue. Clone size is not always given. Where it is, it says once, few, many or a class for expanded clones.

V: TRBV9; length: 14; size: -; CDR3: CASSLGSLLETQYF
V: TRBV10-1; length: 14; size: -; CDR3: CASSAAAPPYEQYF
V: TRBV7-3; length: 15; size: few; CDR3: CASSLHSGGTDTQYF
V: TRBV6-5; length: 13; size: -; CDR3: CASRTGAAYGYTF
V: TRBV5-1; length: 14; size: -; CDR3: CASRLGQGRYEQYF
V: TRBV6-5; length: 15; size: once; CDR3: CASSYRGRAQGELFF
V: TRBV5-1; length: 13; size: -; CDR3: CASSLDQYQPQHF
V: TRBV5-6; length: 15; size: -; CDR3: CASSPMVAASNEQFF
V: TRBV6-5; length: 14; size: -; CDR3: CASRYIRNTGELFF
V: TRBV7-9; length: 15; size: -; CDR3: CASSPGGQGAYEQYF
V: TRBV6-6; length: 15; size: -; CDR3: CASSPNWGGNYGYTF
V: TRBV13; length: 14; size: -; CDR3: CASSFPGSSSEAFF
V: TRBV5-1; length: 16; size: once; CDR3: CASSLDTGPRTGELFF
V: TRBV30; length: 14; size: once; CDR3: CAWSVGQGCNEQFF
V: TRBV6-5; length: 13; size: -; CDR3: CASSQLGNSPLHF
V: TRBV7-2; length: 15; size: -; CDR3: CASSLEGLNNEKLFF
V: TRBV28; length: 13; size: -; CDR3: CASSLWTGLEQYF
V: TRBV2; length: 13; size: -; CDR3: CASSDNNPYEQYF
V: TRBV12-5; length: 13; size: -; CDR3: CASVPGSTDTQYF
V: TRBV7-3; length: 15; size: -; CDR3: CASSLAGTTGNTIYF
V: TRBV6-5; length: 15; size: -; CDR3: CASSYSGNSQETQYF
V: TRBV10-3; length: 12; size: -; CDR3: CASCPGGYEQYF
V: TRBV7-9; length: 13; size: -; CDR3: CASSATGDYGYTF
V: TRBV5-6; length: 15; size: -; CDR3: CASSLRGVQHNEQFF
V: TRBV5-1; length: 17; size: -; CDR3: CASSLRMDRLDTGELFF
V: TRBV6-6; length: 13; size: -; CDR3: CASRRDRESLAFF
V: TRBV29-1; length: 11; size: -; CDR3: CSVAGEETQYF
V: TRBV2; length: 15; size: -; CDR3: CASRLDRPDRNTIYF
V: TRBV14; length: 13; size: -; CDR3: CASSQNLNTEAFF
V: TRBV5-1; length: 11; size: few; CDR3: CASSSDTEAFF
V: TRBV11-2; length: 19; size: -; CDR3: CASSLGGAPHRVSGNTIYF
V: TRBV29-1; length: 14; size: -; CDR3: CSVVDSSSYNEQFF
V: TRBV11-2; length: 15; size: few; CDR3: CASSRQTGEREKLFF
V: TRBV6-1; length: 13; size: once; CDR3: CASTPGTAEKLFF
V: TRBV7-8; length: 14; size: -; CDR3: CASSPYSAAAGYTF
V: TRBV29-1; length: 15; size: -; CDR3: CSVEYWGTVRHEQFF